Below, 14 T cell receptor beta chains from the same sample are listed, as sequenced in a study of blood T cell repertoires in COVID-19. Only in-frame clones appear in the TCRdb table, and some are missing; sequencing was by immunoSEQ multiplex PCR. The sample yields 150,000 to 200,000 clones, about 80% seen once. The sample was PBMCs or T cells enriched from blood (not recorded which). These receptors came from a woman aged 60-75 years with acute COVID-19.

V usage is TRBV29-1 and J usage is TRBJ2-5; the match to TRBD2 covers 12 bases. The V segment lost 4 bases and the J segment 4 bases; nucleotides outside the gene matches: 10. Germline V gives CDR1 SQVTM, CDR2 ANQGSEA. This CDR3 has 16 residues. CDR3 protein: CSVGPSGGVIGETQYF. The CDR3 DNA sequence: TGCAGCGTTGGCCCTAGCGGGGGGGTCATTGGAGAGACCCAGTACTTC.

This clone was picked up one time. This sequence joins TRBV5-1 and TRBJ2-1; the match to TRBD1 covers 8 bases. This CDR3 region has 17 residues. Germline assignment: CDR1 SGHRS and CDR2 YFSETQ. V gave up 4 bases and J gave up 5 bases; unmatched junction bases: 14. The CDR3 loop reads CASSPLGDRPPDNEQFF. For the CDR3, the DNA is TGCGCCAGCAGCCCCCTAGGGGACAGGCCTCCGGACAATGAGCAGTTCTTC.

In its sample, this clone was seen a few times. The rearrangement uses TRBV29-1 and TRBJ2-1, with D perhaps matching TRBD1 (5 bases). From germline, CDR1 is SQVTM and CDR2 ANQGSEA. The CDR3 has 14 amino acids. The germline V and J ends were trimmed by 7 bases and 5 bases, with 18 bases remaining between them. The CDR3 region is CSGNRQTRDNEQFF. DNA for the CDR3: TGCAGCGGGAATCGACAGACCCGGGACAATGAGCAGTTCTTC.

The chain uses TRBV1 and TRBJ2-2; the D segment call TRBD1 is taken from the table without a DNA check. TRBV1 is assigned pseudogene status. The CDR3 extends over 17 amino acids. The DNA for the CDR3 is TGCACCAGCAGCCGACATCCGGGACAGGGAATAACCGGGGAGCTGTTTTTT. Encoded protein: CTSSRHPGQGITGELFF.

J is TRBJ2-3 and V is TRBV6-6; 13 bases map to TRBD2. The J segment lost 0 bases and the V segment lost 5 bases, leaving 17 bases of the junction unmatched. Germline loops: CDR1 MNHNY, CDR2 SVGAGI (reference sequence). There are 21 residues in the CDR3. The CDR3 protein is CASSRDPGLAGMTSSTDTQYF. Written as DNA, the CDR3 is TGTGCCAGCAGTCGTGATCCGGGACTAGCGGGGATGACTTCTAGCACAGATACGCAGTATTTT.

The CDR3 loop reads CASSQEALYGYTF. CDR3 coding DNA: TGCGCCAGCAGCCAAGAGGCACTATATGGCTACACCTTC. V is TRBV4-3 and J is TRBJ1-2, with D unclear. V lost 0 bases, J lost 5 bases, and 7 bases lay in between. The length of the CDR3 is 13 residues. Germline-derived CDR1 and CDR2 are LGHNA and YSLEER.

This chain links TRBV27 with TRBJ2-1, with 7 bases that match TRBD2. CDR1 and CDR2 from the germline V gene are MNHEY and SMNVEV (reference sequence). This CDR3 has 20 amino acids. Unmatched junction bases numbered 19, after V lost 5 bases and J lost 0 bases. CDR3 sequence: CASSIWTREAIMSSYNEQFF. CDR3 sequence (DNA): TGTGCCAGCAGTATATGGACTAGGGAGGCCATCATGAGCTCCTACAATGAGCAGTTCTTC.

The V gene is TRBV7-6, the J gene TRBJ2-1; 10 nucleotides align to TRBD1. This CDR3 is 15 amino acids long. Germline loops: CDR1 SGHVS, CDR2 FNYEAQ. Trimming cost V 1 base and J 10 bases; bases outside gene matches: 7. CDR3 amino acids: CASSLEGQGPQEQFF. CDR3 bases: TGTGCCAGCAGCTTAGAGGGACAGGGGCCACAGGAGCAGTTCTTC.

This sequence joins TRBV6-2 or TRBV6-3 and TRBJ1-5; 8 bases line up with TRBD1. The germline V gene has CDR1 MNHEY and CDR2 SVGEGT. V dropped 6 bases and J dropped 7; count of bases not matched to a gene: 11. This CDR3 is built from 15 residues. The CDR3 loop reads CASSTPTGGRQPQHF. Written as DNA, the CDR3 is TGTGCCAGCAGCACCCCAACAGGGGGTAGGCAGCCCCAGCATTTT.

V usage is TRBV9 and J usage is TRBJ1-1; maybe TRBD1 (6 bases). V was shortened by 4 bases and J by 9 bases, with 16 bases between the two germline ends. The CDR3 contains 13 residues. CDR1 is SGDLS and CDR2 is YYNGEE in the germline V gene. The CDR3 spells CASSPSWTEKAFF. CDR3 in DNA: TGTGCCAGCAGCCCATCATGGACAGAAAAAGCTTTCTTT.

This clone occurred a few times. The chain joins TRBV5-1 to TRBJ1-1, with D maybe TRBD1 (5 bases). Germline V gives CDR1 SGHRS, CDR2 YFSETQ. V lost 0 bases and J 11 bases, leaving 11 bases between the germline ends. The CDR3 is 12 residues long. Here the CDR3 reads CASSLAGVGAFF. DNA for the CDR3: TGCGCCAGCAGCTTGGCGGGGGTTGGGGCTTTCTTT.

The count of this clone is one. The chain carries TRBV7-2 and TRBJ2-7, with no clear D. There are 14 residues in the CDR3. Trimming pared 1 base from V and 10 bases from J, leaving 17 bases between. CDR1 SGHTA and CDR2 FQGNSA come from the germline V gene. CDR3 DNA: TGTGCCAGCAGCTTAGATCAACCTCCTACGAAACAGTACTTC. Translated: CASSLDQPPTKQYF.

The chain is built from TRBV11-3 and TRBJ2-3, with D perhaps matching TRBD2 (5 bases). The V end was cut by 5 bases, the J end by 4 bases, with 13 bases between. From germline, CDR1 is SGHNT and CDR2 YENEEA. The CDR3 runs to 14 residues. The CDR3 DNA is TGTGCCAGCAGCCCCGGGATCGCGGCAGATACGCAGTATTTT. Translated: CASSPGIAADTQYF.

This chain connects TRBV11-2 to TRBJ2-3; D is perhaps TRBD2 (5 bases). Germline CDR1 reads SGHAT; CDR2 reads FQNNGV. V gave up 4 bases and J gave up 5 bases, with 10 bases separating them. This CDR3 is built from 13 residues. The CDR3 protein is CASSSSPLDTQYF. The DNA of the CDR3 is TGTGCCAGCAGCTCTAGCCCCTTAGATACGCAGTATTTT.